The rows below give T cell receptor beta chains drawn from one sample of a study of blood T cell repertoires in COVID-19. Sequencing used immunoSEQ multiplex PCR; TCRdb keeps in-frame clones, though not all of them. The sample shows about 200,000 clones, roughly nine tenths of them seen only once. The sequenced material came from peripheral blood. These receptors were collected from a man younger than 40 with acute or convalescent COVID-19. CDR3s include the opening cysteine and the closing phenylalanine or tryptophan. The D gene is left open where the match is weak. Only part of the rows carry a size: once, few, many, or a class if the clone is expanded.

J gene	V gene	clone size	CDR3 length	D gene	CDR3 DNA	CDR3 protein
TRBJ1-2	TRBV27	NA	14	NA	TGTGCCAGCAGTTTGCAACAGGGATTACTTGGCTACACCTTC	CASSLQQGLLGYTF
TRBJ1-4	TRBV6-4	NA	13	NA	TGTGCCAGCAGCCTACGACCGGGGGAAAAACTGTTTTTT	CASSLRPGEKLFF
TRBJ2-1	TRBV11-1	NA	15	NA	TGTGCCAGCAGCTCCCGACCGGACGAGGGTGGTGAGCAGTTCTTC	CASSSRPDEGGEQFF
TRBJ1-2	TRBV3-1/TRBV3-2	NA	14	TRBD1	TGTGCCAGCAGCCCGGGACAGGGGTACTATGGCTACACCTTC	CASSPGQGYYGYTF
TRBJ2-7	TRBV11-2	NA	15	NA	TGTGCCAGCAGTCCTTTTGGAGCGGCAGGGGACGAGCAGTACTTC	CASSPFGAAGDEQYF
TRBJ1-6	TRBV19	NA	16	NA	TGTGCCAGTAGTATAGGAGTCGCGGAAAGGAATTCACCCCTCCACTTT	CASSIGVAERNSPLHF
TRBJ2-7	TRBV2	NA	15	TRBD1	TGTGCCAGCACCAGGGGACAGGGGAGCTCCTACGAGCAGTACTTC	CASTRGQGSSYEQYF
TRBJ1-4	TRBV30	NA	14	NA	TGTGCCTGGACCCATGATGTTATAGGGAGAAAACTGTTTTTT	CAWTHDVIGRKLFF
TRBJ1-2	TRBV4-1	NA	17	NA	TGCGCCAGCAGCCAAGATGCGGTACCGCTGGCTAACTATGGCTACACCTTC	CASSQDAVPLANYGYTF
TRBJ1-2	TRBV28	NA	13	TRBD1	TGTGCCAGCAGATCCGGGACAGGGGTTGGCTACACCTTC	CASRSGTGVGYTF
TRBJ2-1	TRBV7-9	NA	16	TRBD2	TGTGCCAGCAGCTTAGGACTAGCGGGGCCCTACTATGAGCAGTTCTTC	CASSLGLAGPYYEQFF
TRBJ1-5	TRBV12-3/TRBV12-4	NA	13	NA	TGTGCCAGCAGTCCGATCGGGAATCAGCCCCAGCATTTT	CASSPIGNQPQHF
TRBJ1-3	TRBV27	NA	14	NA	TGTGCCAGCAGTTCCTTAGGCGGTGGAAACACCATATATTTT	CASSSLGGGNTIYF
TRBJ2-7	TRBV2	NA	11	TRBD2	TGTGCCAGCAGCGGACTAGCGGTTCAGTACTTC	CASSGLAVQYF
TRBJ1-3	TRBV28	NA	14	NA	TGTGCCAGCAGTTTAATCGGCTCTGGAAACACCATATATTTT	CASSLIGSGNTIYF
TRBJ1-3	TRBV14	NA	15	NA	TGTGCCAGCAGCCAAGAGCCACTCATTGGAAACACCATATATTTT	CASSQEPLIGNTIYF
TRBJ1-1	TRBV28	NA	16	NA	TGTGCCAGCATTCCCCTCGGCGGGTATTCGAACACTGAAGCTTTCTTT	CASIPLGGYSNTEAFF
TRBJ1-1	TRBV7-9	NA	16	TRBD1	TGTGCCAGCAGCTTGAGGACAGGGAGGGCGAACACTGAAGCTTTCTTT	CASSLRTGRANTEAFF
TRBJ1-2	TRBV28	NA	13	TRBD1	TGTGCCAGCAGAAGACAGGGGGCGAATGGCTACACCTTC	CASRRQGANGYTF
TRBJ1-4	TRBV28	NA	16	TRBD1	TGTGCCAGCACGCTAAGAACCGGGACAGGGTTTGAAAAACTGTTTTTT	CASTLRTGTGFEKLFF
TRBJ2-7	TRBV29-1	NA	13	NA	TGCAGCGTTGACACGGGAGTATCTTCCGAGCAGTACTTC	CSVDTGVSSEQYF
TRBJ2-2	TRBV11-3	few	17	NA	TGTGCCAGCAGCTTAGAGTGGTGGGGGCAGGGCACCGGGGAGCTGTTTTTT	CASSLEWWGQGTGELFF
TRBJ2-1	TRBV7-9	NA	14	TRBD1	TGTGCCAGCAGCTCGGACAGGGACTACAATGAGCAGTTCTTC	CASSSDRDYNEQFF
TRBJ2-6	TRBV28	few	15	NA	TGTGCCAGCGTTGAGGGAAGCTCTGGGGCCAACGTCCTGACTTTC	CASVEGSSGANVLTF
TRBJ1-5	TRBV6-6	NA	16	TRBD1	TGTGCCAGCAGTTACCCGGACAGGCCTAGCAATCAGCCCCAGCATTTT	CASSYPDRPSNQPQHF
TRBJ1-2	TRBV2	NA	13	TRBD1	TGTGCCAGCAGCCGGGACAGCGACTATGGCTACACCTTC	CASSRDSDYGYTF
TRBJ2-7	TRBV27	few	13	NA	TGTGCCAGCAGTTTCGGGGAATACTACGAGCAGTACTTC	CASSFGEYYEQYF
TRBJ1-1	TRBV29-1	NA	15	NA	TGCAGCGTTGAAGGACGAGGCAGATCGGACACTGAAGCTTTCTTT	CSVEGRGRSDTEAFF
TRBJ1-5	TRBV28	NA	12	NA	TGTGCCAGCAGTTTAACAGGTCAGCCCCAGCATTTT	CASSLTGQPQHF
TRBJ2-1	TRBV7-3	NA	15	TRBD2	TGTGCCAGCAGCTTAGAGCCGGGACTAGCGGGAAAGCAGTTCTTC	CASSLEPGLAGKQFF
TRBJ2-5	TRBV4-1	NA	15	TRBD2	TGCGCCAGCAGCCGGGGACTAGCGGGGGGAGAGACCCAGTACTTC	CASSRGLAGGETQYF
TRBJ1-4	TRBV11-2	NA	15	NA	TGTGCCAGCAGCTTAGTCGCGGCAACTAATGAAAAACTGTTTTTT	CASSLVAATNEKLFF
TRBJ1-2	TRBV27	NA	13	NA	TGTGCCAGCAGTTTTCAGGGCCAGTATGGCTACACCTTC	CASSFQGQYGYTF
TRBJ2-1	TRBV5-1	NA	17	TRBD2	TGCGCCAGCAGCTTGGATTGGGGGAGGGCCAGGTCCAATGAGCAGTTCTTC	CASSLDWGRARSNEQFF
TRBJ1-2	TRBV5-1	many	14	TRBD1	TGCGCCAGCAGCCCGGGACAGGGGGCTGTAGGCTACACCTTC	CASSPGQGAVGYTF
TRBJ2-1	TRBV4-1	NA	15	TRBD1	TGCGCCAGCAGCACCGGACAGGGCATAATCGGTGAGCAGTTCTTC	CASSTGQGIIGEQFF
TRBJ1-4	TRBV5-1	NA	16	NA	TGCGCCAGCAGCTTGTCGTACAGGGCTGGAGGAGAAAAACTGTTTTTT	CASSLSYRAGGEKLFF
TRBJ1-5	TRBV5-1	few	14	NA	TGCGCCAGCAGCTTGAATGCCGGGAACCAGCCCCAGCATTTT	CASSLNAGNQPQHF
TRBJ2-1	TRBV6-1	NA	17	TRBD1	TGTGCCAGCAGTGAAGTCTCGGGGGACAGGGTCTACAATGAGCAGTTCTTC	CASSEVSGDRVYNEQFF
TRBJ1-2	TRBV27	NA	13	NA	TGTGCCAGCAGTTCAAGGGGTGTCTATGGCTACACCTTC	CASSSRGVYGYTF
TRBJ1-1	TRBV18	NA	18	NA	TGTGCCAGCTCACCACCTAATCCCCGGGGATTCTTCAACACTGAAGCTTTCTTT	CASSPPNPRGFFNTEAFF
TRBJ2-7	TRBV30	NA	14	TRBD1	TGTGCCTGGAATCCCCGGGGACAGGGAGACGAGCAGTACTTC	CAWNPRGQGDEQYF
TRBJ2-5	TRBV7-3	NA	15	NA	TGTGCCAGCAGCTTAATGAGTTCGAGGAAAGAGACCCAGTACTTC	CASSLMSSRKETQYF
TRBJ1-1	TRBV6-2/TRBV6-3	once	14	NA	TGTGCCAGCACCCCTAGAGGGTTCGGCACTGAAGCTTTCTTT	CASTPRGFGTEAFF
TRBJ2-2	TRBV5-1	once	12	NA	TGCGCCAGCAGCCTAAACACCGGGGAGCTGTTTTTT	CASSLNTGELFF